The text below deals with one T cell receptor (beta chain). Antigen: not known. The sample originates from a study of T cell responses to AZD1222 COVID-19 vaccine. As for the study in general: Researchers grouped second doses given at about 4 or about 12 weeks into one pool. General study results and limits: Females outnumbered males among donors, who were mostly white British; clonal diversity was possibly underestimated. Nearly half of spike-specific TCRs reportedly target unmutated variant regions.

This table comes from immunoSEQ multiplex PCR, and its TCRdb copy is limited to in-frame clones, with some not included. The table has roughly 180,000 clones, roughly nine tenths seen once; the top ten hold around 2.6%. The germline CDR1 and CDR2 sequences are LGHDT and YNNKEL (reference sequence). The V end was cut by 0 bases, the J end by 0 bases, with 8 bases between. The CDR3 has 15 amino acids. The sequence was collected from an adult in good health. This specimen consisted of peripheral blood, obtained on day 0 of AZD1222 vaccination. The chain is built from TRBV3-1 (or the pseudogene TRBV3-2) and TRBJ1-1; D unclear. The CDR3 DNA is TGTGCCAGCAGCCAAGAGCGGCGGATGAACACTGAAGCTTTCTTT. It translates to CASSQERRMNTEAFF.